These 26 T cell receptor beta chains were sequenced from one sample in a study of Graves' ophthalmopathy and Graves' hyperthyroidism. Transcripts of RNA were the source for amplifying TCR beta CDR3 regions. Amplification began with first-round RT-PCR using HTBI primers, then second-round multiplex PCR was performed. TCRdb re-called the multiplex PCR reads with MiXCR, one entry per CDR3 protein. The sample lists some 360,000 distinct CDR3 sequences, about 18% seen once, with about 2.4% in the top ten. What was sequenced was peripheral blood. These receptors all come from an adult woman with stable Graves' hyperthyroidism.

The chain is built from TRBV7-3 and TRBJ2-7; D might be TRBD2 (6 bases). The CDR3 consists of 14 residues. The germline V gene encodes CDR1 SGHTA and CDR2 FQGTGA. V was cut by 7 bases and J by 0 bases, with 13 bases left in between. As DNA, the CDR3 is TGTGCCAGCAAGGAGGGACGGGCCTCCTACGAGCAGTACTTC. It yields the protein CASKEGRASYEQYF.

At least ten counts were recorded for this clonotype. The chain links TRBV4-1 to TRBJ1-1, with D maybe TRBD1 (6 bases). Germline assignment: CDR1 MGHRA and CDR2 YSYEKL. V was pared by 0 bases and J by 4 bases, with 15 bases between. The CDR3 has 16 amino acids. CDR3 coding DNA: TGCGCCAGCAGCCAAGAGCCGGGGGCAGGGTTCACTGAAGCTTTCTTT. Amino acids: CASSQEPGAGFTEAFF.

This chain connects TRBV7-2 to TRBJ2-7, with 9 bases aligning to TRBD2. In germline, CDR1 is SGHTA, CDR2 FQGNSA. J was trimmed by 8 bases and V by 2 bases; bases with no gene match: 10. This CDR3 spans 15 amino acids. The CDR3, as DNA: TGTGCCAGCAGCTTATCTGGCGGGGGGGATTACAAGCAGTACTTC. Amino acids: CASSLSGGGDYKQYF.

This clonotype has ten or more counts. The chain recombines TRBV2 with TRBJ2-7; weak D call: TRBD2 (5 bases). Germline values: CDR1 SNHLY, CDR2 FYNNEI. Trimming took 4 bases from V and 7 from J, leaving 11 bases between them. CDR3 length: 12 amino acids. In DNA form, the CDR3 reads TGTGCCAGCAGTGTTTTAGGGAGTGAGCAGTACTTC. Its protein is CASSVLGSEQYF.

The table lists this clonotype with many counts. The V call is TRBV28, the J call TRBJ1-2; possible D gene TRBD1, 5 bases. In germline, CDR1 is MDHEN, CDR2 SYDVKM. This CDR3 is built from 15 residues. V was shortened by 5 bases and J by 4 bases, with 17 bases between the two germline ends. The CDR3 nucleotides are TGTGCCAGCAGTCTTCACAGGTCTAGTCTCTATGGCTACACCTTC. Protein sequence: CASSLHRSSLYGYTF.

This clonotype came up many times. Written as DNA, the CDR3 is TGTGCTAGTGGTTTGGTGTATTCCTACGAGCAGTACTTC. Its translation is CASGLVYSYEQYF. The V gene is TRBV12-5, the J gene TRBJ2-7; D unclear. Germline CDR1 LGHNT, CDR2 FRNRAP. The CDR3 consists of 13 residues. V lost 0 bases, J lost 1 base, and 4 bases lay in between.

This chain links TRBV2 with TRBJ2-7, with TRBD1 matching over 9 bases. From germline, CDR1 is SNHLY and CDR2 FYNNEI. The CDR3 has 13 amino acids. V was clipped by 7 bases and J by 3 bases; unmatched bases: 4. In DNA form, the CDR3 reads TGTGCCAGCATTGGGACAGGGTTCTACGAGCAGTACTTC. Protein product: CASIGTGFYEQYF.

At least ten counts were recorded for this clonotype. As DNA, the CDR3 is TGTGCCAGCCGACAGGGTGAGGAGAGCACTGAAGCTTTCTTT. Protein product: CASRQGEESTEAFF. The chain couples TRBV19 to TRBJ1-1; 7 bases are a match to TRBD1. The CDR3 contains 14 residues. Germline V gene sequence: CDR1 LNHDA, CDR2 SQIVND (reference sequence). The V and J ends lost 9 bases and 4 bases, in that order; junction bases with no gene match: 11.

The chain combines TRBV4-1 with TRBJ2-7; 11 positions agree with TRBD1. V gave up 3 bases and J gave up 6 bases; unmatched junction bases: 10. CDR3 length equals 16 residues. Germline CDR1 MGHRA, CDR2 YSYEKL. The CDR3 is CASSHPRGQGAFEQYF. DNA of the CDR3: TGCGCCAGCAGCCACCCGCGAGGACAGGGGGCGTTCGAGCAGTACTTC.

This clonotype was counted once. A read error may produce the germline difference seen at one junction end. The chain recombines TRBV13 with TRBJ2-3, with D maybe TRBD2 (6 bases). Germline CDR1 reads PRHDT; CDR2 reads FYEKMQ (reference sequence). The CDR3 is 13 residues long. CDR3 loop: CASGLGPEGTQYF. CDR3 coding DNA: TGTGCCAGCGGCTTAGGCCCGGAGGGCACGCAGTATTTT.

The table lists this clonotype with many counts. The V call is TRBV12-3 or TRBV12-4, the J call TRBJ2-7; tentative D call: TRBD2 (5 bases). V dropped 5 bases and J dropped 5 bases, with 10 bases sitting between them. The length of the CDR3 is 12 residues. For the CDR3, the DNA is TGTGCCAGCAGTAGGACTGGAGACGAGCAGTACTTC. Protein sequence: CASSRTGDEQYF.

CDR3 nucleotides: TGTGCCATCAGTGAGTCACTTTCCGGGGAGCTGTTTTTT. This translates into CAISESLSGELFF. This chain links TRBV10-3 with TRBJ2-2; D uncertain. Looked up from germline, CDR1 is ENHRY and CDR2 is SYGVKD. V lost 0 bases and J 6 bases, leaving 5 bases between the germline ends. This CDR3 region has 13 residues.

This clonotype came up many times. The gene calls are TRBV28 and TRBJ2-7; a weak D match, TRBD1 (5 bases). CDR1 is MDHEN and CDR2 is SYDVKM in the germline V gene. Trimming shortened V by 2 bases and J by 6 bases, and 17 bases separated the two germline ends. The CDR3 totals 15 residues. CDR3 DNA sequence: TGTGCCAGCAGTTTACAGGGCGCGGCCCTACTCGAGCAGTACTTC. It yields the protein CASSLQGAALLEQYF.

In this sample, this clonotype turned up many times. This CDR3 reads CASSGPGGGTQYF. For the CDR3, the DNA is TGTGCCAGCTCAGGACCAGGGGGCGGGACCCAGTACTTC. J is TRBJ2-5 and V is TRBV7-8; TRBD1 matches at 8 bases. The CDR3 is 13 residues long. Trimming removed 8 bases from V and 7 bases from J; junction bases left unmatched: 9. The germline gives CDR1 SGHVS, CDR2 FQNEAQ.

This clonotype was seen ten or more times. The CDR3 reads CASSLTSGNTIYF. CDR3 sequence (DNA): TGTGCCAGCAGCCTGACCTCTGGAAACACCATATATTTT. The V and J genes are TRBV12-3 or TRBV12-4 and TRBJ1-3; unclear D gene. The ends were cut back, 6 bases at V and 0 bases at J, with 6 bases in the middle. CDR3 length: 13 residues.

This clonotype has a count of ten or more. J is TRBJ2-2 and V is TRBV2; D is perhaps TRBD2 (5 bases). The ends were cut back, 2 bases at V and 6 bases at J, with 10 bases in the middle. The CDR3 sequence is 14 residues long. The germline V gene has CDR1 SNHLY and CDR2 FYNNEI. This CDR3 reads CASSERRASGELFF. The CDR3, as DNA: TGTGCCAGCAGTGAAAGGCGGGCCTCCGGGGAGCTGTTTTTT. The full variable domain, completed using reference TRBV2 and TRBJ2-2, is EPEVTQTPSHQVTQMGQEVILRCVPISNHLYFYWYRQILGQKVEFLVSFYNNEISEKSEIFDDQFSVERPDGSNFTLKIRSTKLEDSAMYFCASSERRASGELFFGEGSRLTVL.

The chain employs TRBV6-2 or TRBV6-3 and TRBJ2-2; D remains ambiguous. CDR1 MNHEY and CDR2 SVGEGT come from the germline V gene. The CDR3 runs 18 residues. Deletions cut 2 bases from V and 0 bases from J, with 16 bases between. CDR3 in amino acids: CASSYLVLANANTGELFF. The CDR3 DNA is TGTGCCAGCAGTTACCTTGTCTTGGCAAACGCGAACACCGGGGAGCTGTTTTTT.

This clonotype turned up a few times. The rearrangement uses TRBV3-1 and TRBJ2-4; 10 bases are a match to TRBD2. Germline CDR1 reads LGHDT; CDR2 reads YNNKEL (reference sequence). Losses at the gene ends were 4 bases for V and 6 bases for J; bases not matched to a gene: 6. CDR3 size: 15 residues. The CDR3 region has the DNA TGTGCCAGCAGCCCCGCGGCTAGCGGGGGAAACATTCAGTACTTC. Translation: CASSPAASGGNIQYF.

Only a few counts were recorded for this clonotype. The V call is TRBV7-9, the J call TRBJ2-5; D is ambiguous. The germline gives CDR1 SEHNR, CDR2 FQNEAQ (reference sequence). The CDR3 runs to 12 residues. The germline V and J ends were trimmed by 3 bases and 5 bases, with 7 bases remaining between them. The CDR3 loop is CASSFLVETQYF. The DNA for the CDR3 is TGTGCCAGCAGCTTTTTAGTGGAGACCCAGTACTTC.

This chain uses TRBV11-2 with TRBJ2-2; the D gene is possibly TRBD2 (6 bases). The V end lost 5 bases, the J end lost 0 bases, and 19 bases lay between the germline ends. This CDR3 is 18 amino acids long. CDR1 is SGHAT and CDR2 is FQNNGV in the germline V gene. The CDR3 spells CASSPGFSGSTNTGELFF. CDR3 sequence (DNA): TGTGCCAGCAGCCCTGGATTTTCCGGGAGCACGAACACCGGGGAGCTGTTTTTT.

Many counts were recorded for this clonotype. The chain carries TRBV25-1 and TRBJ1-1, with TRBD1 matching 9 bases. CDR1 MGHDK and CDR2 SYGVNS come from the germline V gene. CDR3 size: 16 residues. With 3 bases clipped from V and 11 bases from J, the junction kept 16 bases outside the gene matches. CDR3 region: CASSDRGTGLPSVAFF. The CDR3, as DNA: TGTGCCAGCAGTGATAGAGGGACAGGGTTACCCTCAGTGGCTTTCTTT.

The gene calls are TRBV12-3 or TRBV12-4 and TRBJ1-2; a weak D match, TRBD1 (6 bases). V gave up 5 bases and J gave up 4 bases, with 14 bases separating them. The length of the CDR3 is 14 residues. This CDR3 reads CASSRDMGGYGYTF. The CDR3 DNA follows: TGTGCCAGCAGTCGGGACATGGGAGGCTATGGCTACACCTTC.

This clonotype was counted ten times or more. The chain employs TRBV20-1 and TRBJ1-2; no firm D call. CDR3 length: 13 amino acids. With 2 bases removed from V and 6 bases from J, the gap between germline ends came to 13 bases. CDR1 and CDR2 (germline): DFQATT, SNEGSKA (reference sequence). The CDR3 sequence is CSARRTEPDGYTF. DNA of the CDR3: TGCAGTGCTAGAAGGACGGAGCCGGATGGCTACACCTTC.

This clonotype has only one observation. The V and J genes are TRBV12-3 or TRBV12-4 and TRBJ1-2, with 7 bases aligning to TRBD1. The CDR3 runs 13 residues. Losses at the gene ends were 6 bases for V and 7 bases for J; bases not matched to a gene: 8. The CDR3 DNA sequence: TGTGCCAGCAGCCTCGACAGGGAACGTGGCTACACCTTC. Protein: CASSLDRERGYTF.

The sample holds many counts of this clonotype. This rearrangement joins TRBV30 to TRBJ1-1; D is ambiguous. Germline V gene sequence: CDR1 GTSNPN, CDR2 SVGIG (reference sequence). This CDR3 spans 14 amino acids. Trimming shortened V by 0 bases and J by 7 bases, and 15 bases separated the two germline ends. CDR3: CAWSVLRGPFEAFF. For the CDR3, the DNA is TGTGCCTGGAGTGTACTACGTGGGCCGTTTGAAGCTTTCTTT.

This clonotype appeared many times. The rearrangement links TRBV7-9 to TRBJ1-1, with D unclear. This CDR3 has 14 amino acids. The germline V and J ends were trimmed by 1 base and 4 bases, with 10 bases remaining between them. Looked up from germline, CDR1 is SEHNR and CDR2 is FQNEAQ (reference sequence). The CDR3 DNA follows: TGTGCCAGCAGCTTAGGGGCTTTCGGCACTGAAGCTTTCTTT. Translated, it gives CASSLGAFGTEAFF.